A selection of T cell receptor beta chains follows, all from one sample in a study of blood T cell repertoires in COVID-19. Produced via immunoSEQ multiplex PCR; TCRdb's table is partial and in-frame only. The table records some 150,000 clones, about 89% of them present only once. The sample was peripheral blood. The receptor set was obtained from a man in his forties or fifties who had recovered from COVID-19. Both conserved end residues are part of each CDR3. The D gene is left open where the match is weak. Size values are once, few and many counts, or a class for expanded clones, and some rows have none.

J: TRBJ2-1
size: NA
D: NA
V: TRBV10-3
DNA: TGTGCCATCAGTGAGTCAGGGGCCTCCTCGGATGAGCAGTTCTTC
CDR3: CAISESGASSDEQFF

J: TRBJ2-5
size: NA
D: TRBD1
V: TRBV6-5
DNA: TGTGCCAGCAGCCTGAGGAGGACAGGGCAAGAGACCCAGTACTTC
CDR3: CASSLRRTGQETQYF

J: TRBJ1-6
size: NA
D: NA
V: TRBV4-2
DNA: TGTGCCAGCAGCCAAGGAGAAGGGGCCCGTTCACCCCTCCACTTT
CDR3: CASSQGEGARSPLHF

J: TRBJ1-6
size: NA
D: NA
V: TRBV19
DNA: TGTGCCAGTAACCCTGACAGCTCCTATAATTCACCCCTCCACTTT
CDR3: CASNPDSSYNSPLHF

J: TRBJ2-2
size: few
D: NA
V: TRBV6-2/TRBV6-3
DNA: TGTGCCAGCAGTTATCCACAGGGATTGAACACCGGGGAGCTGTTTTTT
CDR3: CASSYPQGLNTGELFF

J: TRBJ1-2
size: NA
D: TRBD1
V: TRBV18
DNA: TGTGCCAGCTCAACGGACAGGTCTAACTATGGCTACACCTTC
CDR3: CASSTDRSNYGYTF

J: TRBJ1-5
size: NA
D: NA
V: TRBV21-1
DNA: TGTGCCAGCAGCAAAGAGTCACAGTGCAATCAGCCCCAGCATTTT
CDR3: CASSKESQCNQPQHF

J: TRBJ1-2
size: once
D: TRBD1
V: TRBV5-4
DNA: TGTGCCAGCAGCTTTCCACAACAGGGGGTATACTATGGCTACACCTTC
CDR3: CASSFPQQGVYYGYTF

J: TRBJ1-1
size: once
D: TRBD1
V: TRBV5-4
DNA: TGTGCCAGCAGGGTACGGACAGGGGAACTGAACACTGAAGCTTTCTTT
CDR3: CASRVRTGELNTEAFF

J: TRBJ2-7
size: NA
D: TRBD1
V: TRBV29-1
DNA: TGCAGCGTTGTGGGACAGACCTACGAGCAGTACTTC
CDR3: CSVVGQTYEQYF

J: TRBJ2-1
size: NA
D: NA
V: TRBV2
DNA: TGTGCCAGCAGTGGACAACTTTTCGACAATGAGCAGTTCTTC
CDR3: CASSGQLFDNEQFF

J: TRBJ1-1
size: once
D: TRBD1
V: TRBV9
DNA: TGTGCCAGCAGCCCCCGGGACAGCACTGAAGCTTTCTTT
CDR3: CASSPRDSTEAFF

J: TRBJ1-4
size: NA
D: NA
V: TRBV6-5
DNA: TGTGCCAGCAGTTATCGGCGGTCTGAAAAACTGTTTTTT
CDR3: CASSYRRSEKLFF

J: TRBJ1-1
size: NA
D: NA
V: TRBV6-2/TRBV6-3
DNA: TGTGCCAGCAGTTACCGGATAAGACAGCTTAGCGGTGCTGAAGCTTTCTTT
CDR3: CASSYRIRQLSGAEAFF

J: TRBJ1-1
size: NA
D: NA
V: TRBV5-6
DNA: TGTGCCAGCAGCTTGGTTACTCCGGCTCCGGGGAACACTGAAGCTTTCTTT
CDR3: CASSLVTPAPGNTEAFF

J: TRBJ1-5
size: NA
D: TRBD1
V: TRBV6-6
DNA: TGTGCCAGCAGAGGAACCGGGACAGGAGGCAATCAGCCCCAGCATTTT
CDR3: CASRGTGTGGNQPQHF

J: TRBJ1-4
size: few
D: TRBD1
V: TRBV27
DNA: TGTGCCAGCAGGCCGACAGGGGCGACCTCAACTAATGAAAAACTGTTTTTT
CDR3: CASRPTGATSTNEKLFF

J: TRBJ1-1
size: NA
D: NA
V: TRBV6-5
DNA: TGTGCCAGCAGTTACCTTCGGGGGGTCGACACTGAAGCTTTCTTT
CDR3: CASSYLRGVDTEAFF

J: TRBJ1-1
size: NA
D: TRBD1
V: TRBV9
DNA: TGTGCCAGCAGCGTAGGCGGCAGGGGGGACACTGAAGCTTTCTTT
CDR3: CASSVGGRGDTEAFF

J: TRBJ2-5
size: NA
D: NA
V: TRBV15
DNA: TGTGCCACCAGCAGGGACTTACAAGAGACCCAGTACTTC
CDR3: CATSRDLQETQYF

J: TRBJ2-7
size: NA
D: TRBD2
V: TRBV4-2
DNA: TGTGCCAGCAGCCAAGAAGTGACGGGGGGGCCCTTTGGGGTTTCCTACGAGCAGTACTTC
CDR3: CASSQEVTGGPFGVSYEQYF

J: TRBJ2-5
size: once
D: TRBD2
V: TRBV5-4
DNA: TGTGCCAGCAGCTTGCCTAGCGGGGGGGCGGAGACCCAGTACTTC
CDR3: CASSLPSGGAETQYF

J: TRBJ1-1
size: NA
D: NA
V: TRBV5-1
DNA: TGCGCCAGCAGCTTGGGGGACACATCCACTGAAGCTTTCTTT
CDR3: CASSLGDTSTEAFF

J: TRBJ1-6
size: NA
D: NA
V: TRBV6-6
DNA: TGTGCCAGCAGTCGACAGGCTGATAATTCACCCCTCCACTTT
CDR3: CASSRQADNSPLHF

J: TRBJ1-2
size: NA
D: TRBD1
V: TRBV7-9
DNA: TGTGCCAGCAGCCAACAGGGGGCGCGGGGCTACACCTTC
CDR3: CASSQQGARGYTF

J: TRBJ1-6
size: NA
D: TRBD1
V: TRBV30
DNA: TGTGCCTGGAGTAGGGACAGGGAAGGTAATTCACCCCTCCACTTT
CDR3: CAWSRDREGNSPLHF

J: TRBJ1-3
size: NA
D: TRBD1
V: TRBV5-5
DNA: TGTGCCAGCAGCCCGGACAGGAACTCTGGAAACACCATATATTTT
CDR3: CASSPDRNSGNTIYF

J: TRBJ2-7
size: NA
D: TRBD1
V: TRBV7-9
DNA: TGTGCCAGCAGCTTAGTCGGGACAGCCGACGAATTAAAAGGGGGGCAGTACTTC
CDR3: CASSLVGTADELKGGQYF

J: TRBJ2-7
size: NA
D: TRBD2
V: TRBV7-2
DNA: TGTGCCAGCAGCTTCACTAGCGGGGCCTACGAGCAGTACTTC
CDR3: CASSFTSGAYEQYF

J: TRBJ2-2
size: few
D: NA
V: TRBV9
DNA: TGTGCCAGCAAACGGGGGAACACCGGGGAGCTGTTTTTT
CDR3: CASKRGNTGELFF

J: TRBJ2-2
size: NA
D: TRBD1
V: TRBV9
DNA: TGTGCCAGCAGCGCCCAGGGACAGGGGGCGGTCGGGGAGCTGTTTTTT
CDR3: CASSAQGQGAVGELFF

J: TRBJ1-5
size: few
D: TRBD1
V: TRBV27
DNA: TGTGCCAGCAGCTTGGACAGGGGTCAGCCCCAGCATTTT
CDR3: CASSLDRGQPQHF

J: TRBJ2-3
size: NA
D: TRBD2
V: TRBV4-3
DNA: TGCGCCAGCAGCCAAGAATGGGCGGGGGGAGGCACAGATACGCAGTATTTT
CDR3: CASSQEWAGGGTDTQYF

J: TRBJ2-7
size: NA
D: NA
V: TRBV29-1
DNA: TGCAGCGCAAGCGAGACAGGACCCTACGAGCAGTACTTC
CDR3: CSASETGPYEQYF

J: TRBJ2-5
size: NA
D: TRBD2
V: TRBV7-2
DNA: TGTGCCAGCAGCTTAGTGGGAGCGGGGGTCCAAGAGACCCAGTACTTC
CDR3: CASSLVGAGVQETQYF

J: TRBJ2-3
size: once
D: NA
V: TRBV7-9
DNA: TGTGCCAGCAGCTCGGCGTTGAGGTCAACAGATACGCAGTATTTT
CDR3: CASSSALRSTDTQYF

J: TRBJ1-1
size: NA
D: NA
V: TRBV5-4
DNA: TGTGCCAGCAGCTTGGAGGCAGGAAACACTGAAGCTTTCTTT
CDR3: CASSLEAGNTEAFF

J: TRBJ1-1
size: once
D: NA
V: TRBV19
DNA: TGTGCCAGTAGTAGACGCGGGACCCCTGAAGCTTTCTTT
CDR3: CASSRRGTPEAFF

J: TRBJ1-5
size: NA
D: NA
V: TRBV29-1
DNA: TGCAGCGTTGAGGAGTGTCCCCAGCATTTT
CDR3: CSVEECPQHF

J: TRBJ2-2
size: NA
D: TRBD1
V: TRBV6-5
DNA: TGTGCCAGTGAGACAGGGGGCCACACCGGGGAGCTGTTTTTT
CDR3: CASETGGHTGELFF

J: TRBJ2-3
size: once
D: NA
V: TRBV20-1
DNA: TGCAGTGCTAGTGGGTTCGGCGGGGGCGCAGATACGCAGTATTTT
CDR3: CSASGFGGGADTQYF

J: TRBJ1-3
size: NA
D: NA
V: TRBV6-5
DNA: TGTGCCAGCAGTACCCTCTCGGGCTCTGGAAACACCATATATTTT
CDR3: CASSTLSGSGNTIYF

J: TRBJ1-2
size: NA
D: TRBD1
V: TRBV6-6
DNA: TGTGCCAGCAGTTACTCACGGACAGGGGATCGGTATGGCTACACCTTC
CDR3: CASSYSRTGDRYGYTF

J: TRBJ2-1
size: NA
D: NA
V: TRBV5-6
DNA: TGTGCCAGCAGCTTTCACCTAGCGAACGGGCGGGGCAATGAGCAGTTCTTC
CDR3: CASSFHLANGRGNEQFF

J: TRBJ1-1
size: NA
D: NA
V: TRBV6-2/TRBV6-3
DNA: TGTGCCAGCAGTTACGATTCTGGGCAAGTGAACACTGAAGCTTTCTTT
CDR3: CASSYDSGQVNTEAFF

J: TRBJ1-4
size: NA
D: NA
V: TRBV5-8
DNA: TGTGCCAGCAGCGGCGGACTGAGGAATGAAAAACTGTTTTTT
CDR3: CASSGGLRNEKLFF

J: TRBJ2-7
size: once
D: TRBD1
V: TRBV10-3
DNA: TGTGCCACAACTGACGGGACAGGGGAAGGCGAGCAGTACTTC
CDR3: CATTDGTGEGEQYF

J: TRBJ1-5
size: NA
D: NA
V: TRBV7-8
DNA: TGTGCCAGCAGTTCGGACAGCCCCGATCAGCCCCAGCATTTT
CDR3: CASSSDSPDQPQHF

J: TRBJ1-1
size: NA
D: TRBD1
V: TRBV6-5
DNA: TGTGCCAGCAGTCCTGACAGGGACACTGAAGCTTTCTTT
CDR3: CASSPDRDTEAFF

J: TRBJ1-5
size: NA
D: NA
V: TRBV2
DNA: TGTGCCAGCAGTTACGGACAGAGCAGCAATCAGCCCCAGCATTTT
CDR3: CASSYGQSSNQPQHF

J: TRBJ2-5
size: NA
D: TRBD2
V: TRBV5-1
DNA: TGCGCCAGCAGCTTGCCTAGCGGGGGGCAAGAGACCCAGTACTTC
CDR3: CASSLPSGGQETQYF

J: TRBJ1-1
size: NA
D: TRBD1
V: TRBV7-2
DNA: TGTGCCAGCAGCTTCACAGGGGAAAGGGGAACTGAAGCTTTCTTT
CDR3: CASSFTGERGTEAFF

J: TRBJ2-7
size: once
D: NA
V: TRBV5-5
DNA: TGTGCCAGCAGCTTGTTCGGGGGACCCGCAACTAGCTCCTACGAGCAGTACTTC
CDR3: CASSLFGGPATSSYEQYF

J: TRBJ1-2
size: NA
D: NA
V: TRBV18
DNA: TGTGCCAGCTCTCCAAGGAAAGGGGACTATGGCTACACCTTC
CDR3: CASSPRKGDYGYTF

J: TRBJ2-2
size: NA
D: NA
V: TRBV2
DNA: TGTGCCAGCAGTGGGCTAGCAAGGTCTGGCACCGGGGAGCTGTTTTTT
CDR3: CASSGLARSGTGELFF

J: TRBJ2-1
size: NA
D: TRBD2
V: TRBV9
DNA: TGTGCCAGCAGCGTCAACCCGGGACTAGCGGGGAGAGAGCAGTTCTTC
CDR3: CASSVNPGLAGREQFF

J: TRBJ1-5
size: NA
D: TRBD1
V: TRBV6-2/TRBV6-3
DNA: TGTGCCAGCAGTCCCGACAGGGCTAGCAATCAGCCCCAGCATTTT
CDR3: CASSPDRASNQPQHF